This T cell receptor (beta chain) was identified during a study of blood T cell repertoires in COVID-19. Trimming took 5 bases from V and 6 from J; bases not matched to a gene: 8. The CDR3 covers 15 residues. Germline V CDR1 and CDR2: SGHVS, FQNEAQ. Only in-frame clones appear in the TCRdb table, and some are missing; sequencing was by immunoSEQ multiplex PCR. The sample includes approximately 120,000 clones, around 89% of them seen just once. Sequencing was performed on peripheral blood. The V call is TRBV7-8, the J call TRBJ1-2; 11 bases map to TRBD1. This TCR was sampled from a human donor with acute or convalescent COVID-19. The donor label of this sample is uncertain. The CDR3 region is CASSPWTGGVDGYTF. The DNA for the CDR3 is TGTGCCAGCAGCCCCTGGACAGGGGGCGTAGATGGCTACACCTTC.